These T cell receptor beta chains were read from a single sample in a study of T cell responses to AZD1222 COVID-19 vaccine. Assay: immunoSEQ multiplex PCR; the TCRdb copy retains only in-frame clones and omits some. The data contain some 190,000 clones, 92% of them singletons. Sequenced here: peripheral blood, sampled 28 days after the second AZD1222 dose. The receptors here all came from an adult who received the AZD1222 COVID-19 vaccine. CDR3s include the opening cysteine and the closing phenylalanine or tryptophan. Size tells how often a clone was seen (once, few, many) or the class of an expanded clone, and some rows leave it out.

J gene: TRBJ1-2
clone size: NA
V gene: TRBV23-1
CDR3 protein: CASSQLALVGLYYGYTF

J gene: TRBJ2-7
clone size: NA
V gene: TRBV10-3
CDR3 protein: CATTLAGGYEQYF

J gene: TRBJ1-3
clone size: NA
V gene: TRBV24-1
CDR3 protein: CATSDNELGAGNTIYF

J gene: TRBJ1-3
clone size: NA
V gene: TRBV4-3
CDR3 protein: CASSHQQGRGSGNTIYF

J gene: TRBJ1-6
clone size: NA
V gene: TRBV5-5
CDR3 protein: CASRVENNSPLHF

J gene: TRBJ1-1
clone size: NA
V gene: TRBV20-1
CDR3 protein: CSAPGNTEAFF

J gene: TRBJ2-2
clone size: NA
V gene: TRBV3-1/TRBV3-2
CDR3 protein: CASSQWAHTGELFF

J gene: TRBJ2-7
clone size: NA
V gene: TRBV27
CDR3 protein: CATRGGAGEQYF

J gene: TRBJ1-4
clone size: once
V gene: TRBV7-2
CDR3 protein: CASSLNRGPNEKLFF

J gene: TRBJ1-1
clone size: once
V gene: TRBV5-1
CDR3 protein: CASSNLRGYTEAFF

J gene: TRBJ2-3
clone size: NA
V gene: TRBV5-5
CDR3 protein: CASSLVRDWGTDTQYF

J gene: TRBJ1-6
clone size: NA
V gene: TRBV10-3
CDR3 protein: CAISVSVAAENSPLHF

J gene: TRBJ1-1
clone size: NA
V gene: TRBV28
CDR3 protein: CASSLKGGTEAFF

J gene: TRBJ1-1
clone size: NA
V gene: TRBV27
CDR3 protein: CASSLLPPNTEAFF

J gene: TRBJ1-5
clone size: NA
V gene: TRBV30
CDR3 protein: CAWREGHQPQHF

J gene: TRBJ1-6
clone size: NA
V gene: TRBV2
CDR3 protein: CASSGGKGSSPLHF

J gene: TRBJ2-7
clone size: NA
V gene: TRBV28
CDR3 protein: CASSSPGQVPYEQYF

J gene: TRBJ1-3
clone size: NA
V gene: TRBV18
CDR3 protein: CASSPTGAGNTIYF

J gene: TRBJ1-1
clone size: NA
V gene: TRBV6-2/TRBV6-3
CDR3 protein: CASSYEARAGTEAFF

J gene: TRBJ2-2
clone size: NA
V gene: TRBV19
CDR3 protein: CASSMMGSGELFF

J gene: TRBJ2-7
clone size: NA
V gene: TRBV6-2/TRBV6-3
CDR3 protein: CASSFPRTVYEQYF

J gene: TRBJ1-6
clone size: NA
V gene: TRBV5-1
CDR3 protein: CASSLAAAGTGNNSPLHF

J gene: TRBJ2-5
clone size: NA
V gene: TRBV3-1/TRBV3-2
CDR3 protein: CASSPDRVKETQYF

J gene: TRBJ2-7
clone size: NA
V gene: TRBV5-1
CDR3 protein: CASSLRSAGLDEQYF

J gene: TRBJ1-5
clone size: NA
V gene: TRBV4-3
CDR3 protein: CASSQDPGGNQPQHF

J gene: TRBJ1-1
clone size: NA
V gene: TRBV5-1
CDR3 protein: CASSLVEGSAEAFF

J gene: TRBJ2-5
clone size: NA
V gene: TRBV30
CDR3 protein: CAWSVGSGETQYF

J gene: TRBJ2-2
clone size: NA
V gene: TRBV6-2/TRBV6-3
CDR3 protein: CASSQNTGELFF

J gene: TRBJ2-3
clone size: NA
V gene: TRBV6-2/TRBV6-3
CDR3 protein: CASSRGLAGGEDTQYF

J gene: TRBJ2-1
clone size: NA
V gene: TRBV10-3
CDR3 protein: CAFPSRTGRLYNEQFF

J gene: TRBJ1-4
clone size: NA
V gene: TRBV5-4
CDR3 protein: CASNRKGRGIEKLFF

J gene: TRBJ2-3
clone size: NA
V gene: TRBV14
CDR3 protein: CASSQAPWWGSTDTQYF

J gene: TRBJ1-2
clone size: NA
V gene: TRBV18
CDR3 protein: CASSLRDGGGYTF

J gene: TRBJ1-6
clone size: NA
V gene: TRBV7-2
CDR3 protein: CASSLSPLGVYNSPLHF

J gene: TRBJ2-1
clone size: NA
V gene: TRBV2
CDR3 protein: CASSGEGFSYNEQFF

J gene: TRBJ2-7
clone size: NA
V gene: TRBV23-1
CDR3 protein: CASSQLGQVGEQYF

J gene: TRBJ1-1
clone size: NA
V gene: TRBV5-5
CDR3 protein: CASSLAGLDTEAFF